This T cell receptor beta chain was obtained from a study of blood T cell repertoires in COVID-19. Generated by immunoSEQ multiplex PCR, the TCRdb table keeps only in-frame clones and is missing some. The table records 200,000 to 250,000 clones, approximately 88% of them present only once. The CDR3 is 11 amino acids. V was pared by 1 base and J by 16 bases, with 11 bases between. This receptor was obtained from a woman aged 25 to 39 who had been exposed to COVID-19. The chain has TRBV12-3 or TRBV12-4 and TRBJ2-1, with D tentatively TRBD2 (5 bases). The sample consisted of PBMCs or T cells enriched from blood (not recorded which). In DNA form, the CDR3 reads TGTGCCAGCAGTTTAGGGCTAGCCCCCTTCTTC. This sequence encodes CASSLGLAPFF.